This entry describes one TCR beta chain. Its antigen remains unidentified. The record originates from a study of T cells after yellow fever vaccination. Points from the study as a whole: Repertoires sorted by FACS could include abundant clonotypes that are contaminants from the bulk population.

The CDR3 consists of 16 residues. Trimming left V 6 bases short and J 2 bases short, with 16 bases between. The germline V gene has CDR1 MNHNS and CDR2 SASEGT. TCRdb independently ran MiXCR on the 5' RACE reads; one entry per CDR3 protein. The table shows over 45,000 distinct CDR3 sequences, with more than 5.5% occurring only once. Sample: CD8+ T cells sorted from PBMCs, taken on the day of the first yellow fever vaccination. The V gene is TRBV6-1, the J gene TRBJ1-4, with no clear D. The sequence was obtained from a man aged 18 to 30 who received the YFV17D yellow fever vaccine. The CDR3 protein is CASSPLPQATNEKLFF. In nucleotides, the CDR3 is TGTGCCAGCAGCCCACTACCTCAGGCCACTAATGAAAAACTGTTTTTT.